This T cell receptor (beta chain) comes out of a study of kidney transplant recipient with SARS-CoV-2 infection. TCRdb called the reads again in MiXCR, with one record for every CDR3 protein. This repertoire shows 200,000 to 300,000 distinct CDR3 sequences, around 26% found once; its top ten account for more than 6.5%. Many counts were recorded for this clonotype. V was clipped by 4 bases and J by 9 bases, with 10 bases between them. This CDR3 has 12 residues. Germline V gene sequence: CDR1 SNHLY, CDR2 FYNNEI. This chain links TRBV2 with TRBJ2-1; TRBD2 might be the D (6 bases). The TCR was taken from a young adult male patient who had COVID-19 and was a kidney transplant recipient. Some T cells may arise from the graft donor. This specimen consisted of a blood sample, obtained at baseline and around day 120 from a kidney transplant recipient. CDR3 DNA sequence: TGTGCCAGCAGTGTGGAGGGTCCTGAGCAGTTCTTC. Its protein is CASSVEGPEQFF.